The source of this T cell receptor beta chain is a study of shared clonotypes between healthy human individuals. Here immunoSEQ multiplex PCR was the method, and the copy in TCRdb shows in-frame clones only, minus some. The table shows 2 million or so clones, with 95% occurring only once. J gave up 4 bases and V 2 bases, and 7 bases lay outside the gene matches. The germline gives CDR1 LNHNV, CDR2 YYDKDF (reference sequence). This CDR3 spans 16 amino acids. Nashville, Tennessee was home to all donors, who were Caucasian adults. Partitioning of CD4+ cells yielded a CD45RA+ naive subset and a CD45RA-negative memory subset.

The sequence was obtained from a man aged 18 to 29 in good health. Sequencing was carried out using naive CD4+ T cells sorted from blood. Subset noted: CD45RA+ positively selected. The rearrangement links TRBV15 to TRBJ2-1; 8 positions agree with TRBD2. CDR3 bases: TGTGCCACCAGCAGACCGGGAGGGCCGCGATACAATGAGCAGTTCTTC. It yields the protein CATSRPGGPRYNEQFF.